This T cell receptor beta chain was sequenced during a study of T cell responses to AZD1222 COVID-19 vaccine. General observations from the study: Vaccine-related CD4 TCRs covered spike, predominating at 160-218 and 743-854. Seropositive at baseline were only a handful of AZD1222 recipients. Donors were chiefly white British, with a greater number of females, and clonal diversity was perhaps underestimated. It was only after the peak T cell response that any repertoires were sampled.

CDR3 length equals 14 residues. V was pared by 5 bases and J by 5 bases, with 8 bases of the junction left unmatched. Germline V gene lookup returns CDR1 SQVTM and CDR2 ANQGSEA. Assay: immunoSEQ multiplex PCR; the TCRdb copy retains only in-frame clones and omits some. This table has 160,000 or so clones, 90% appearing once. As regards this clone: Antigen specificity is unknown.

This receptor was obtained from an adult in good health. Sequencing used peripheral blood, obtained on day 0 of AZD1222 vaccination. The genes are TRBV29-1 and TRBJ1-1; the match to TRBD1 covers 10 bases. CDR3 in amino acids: CSVLRTGGLTEAFF. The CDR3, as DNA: TGCAGCGTTCTGAGGACAGGGGGTTTGACTGAAGCTTTCTTT.